A selection of T cell receptor beta chains follows, all from one sample in a study of blood T cell repertoires in COVID-19. Using immunoSEQ multiplex PCR, the repertoire was profiled, and TCRdb retains in-frame clones only, with some absent. The sample consists of around 500,000 clones, 70% to 90% of them appearing once. The sequencing input was PBMCs or T cells enriched from blood (not recorded which). These receptors were obtained from a woman aged 40 to 55 who had recovered from COVID-19. The CDR3 runs from the conserved cysteine through the conserved F or W. Fields, in order: CDR3 length, D gene, J gene, clone size, V gene, CDR3 DNA, CDR3 protein. A D gene is named only where the DNA matches it firmly. Rows give clone size only sometimes, using once, few, many, or a class for an expanded clone.

cdr3_length: 15
d_call: TRBD1
j_call: TRBJ1-2
clone_size: NA
v_call: TRBV7-6
cdr3_nt: TGTGCCAGCAGCTCGGGACAGGGGGCAGACTATGGCTACACCTTC
cdr3_aa: CASSSGQGADYGYTF

cdr3_length: 13
d_call: TRBD1
j_call: TRBJ1-5
clone_size: few
v_call: TRBV7-6
cdr3_nt: TGTGCCAGCAGCTTACCAGGGGGTGCGCCCCAGCATTTT
cdr3_aa: CASSLPGGAPQHF

cdr3_length: 19
d_call: NA
j_call: TRBJ2-1
clone_size: NA
v_call: TRBV21-1
cdr3_nt: TGTGCCAGCAGCAAAGCCGCGCGTTACAGGGACCCTTCTTGCAATGAGCAGTTCTTC
cdr3_aa: CASSKAARYRDPSCNEQFF

cdr3_length: 15
d_call: TRBD1
j_call: TRBJ2-7
clone_size: NA
v_call: TRBV7-2
cdr3_nt: TGTGCCAGCAGCTTGGGAGACAGGGGGACGGACGAGCAGTACTTC
cdr3_aa: CASSLGDRGTDEQYF

cdr3_length: 14
d_call: NA
j_call: TRBJ1-6
clone_size: NA
v_call: TRBV18
cdr3_nt: TGTGCCAGCTCACCACAGGGGTTGAATTCACCCCTCCACTTT
cdr3_aa: CASSPQGLNSPLHF

cdr3_length: 15
d_call: TRBD2
j_call: TRBJ2-1
clone_size: NA
v_call: TRBV2
cdr3_nt: TGTGCCAGCACCGGTAGCGGGAGTTTTTCCAATGAGCAGTTCTTC
cdr3_aa: CASTGSGSFSNEQFF

cdr3_length: 12
d_call: NA
j_call: TRBJ2-1
clone_size: NA
v_call: TRBV29-1
cdr3_nt: TGCAGCGTTTTCATGTTCTACAATGAGCAGTTCTTC
cdr3_aa: CSVFMFYNEQFF

cdr3_length: 14
d_call: NA
j_call: TRBJ1-4
clone_size: NA
v_call: TRBV29-1
cdr3_nt: TGCAGCGTTGAAGATCTTGGAGGGCCCACGGGACTGTTTTTT
cdr3_aa: CSVEDLGGPTGLFF

cdr3_length: 18
d_call: TRBD2
j_call: TRBJ2-1
clone_size: once
v_call: TRBV6-4
cdr3_nt: TGTGCCAGCAGTGAACAGTTTGTAGTAGCGGGAGGTGTAAATGAGCAGTTCTTC
cdr3_aa: CASSEQFVVAGGVNEQFF

cdr3_length: 12
d_call: NA
j_call: TRBJ2-2
clone_size: few
v_call: TRBV12-3/TRBV12-4
cdr3_nt: TGTGCCAGCACCCTCCGGTTCGGGGAGCTGTTTTTT
cdr3_aa: CASTLRFGELFF

cdr3_length: 12
d_call: NA
j_call: TRBJ1-1
clone_size: NA
v_call: TRBV6-5
cdr3_nt: TGTGCCAGCAGCACAGGGAACACTGAAGCTTTCTTT
cdr3_aa: CASSTGNTEAFF

cdr3_length: 15
d_call: NA
j_call: TRBJ2-7
clone_size: NA
v_call: TRBV27
cdr3_nt: TGTGCCAGCAGTCCCACTCCGACTGGCTCCTACGAGCAGTACTTC
cdr3_aa: CASSPTPTGSYEQYF

cdr3_length: 18
d_call: TRBD1
j_call: TRBJ1-1
clone_size: NA
v_call: TRBV7-9
cdr3_nt: TGTGCCAGCAGCCCCCCCCTAAGGACAGGGAATGTGAACACTGAAGCTTTCTTT
cdr3_aa: CASSPPLRTGNVNTEAFF

cdr3_length: 15
d_call: TRBD1
j_call: TRBJ1-5
clone_size: NA
v_call: TRBV5-1
cdr3_nt: TGCGCCAGCAGCTTCGCGGGACAGGGGAATCAGCCCCAGCATTTT
cdr3_aa: CASSFAGQGNQPQHF

cdr3_length: 13
d_call: NA
j_call: TRBJ1-5
clone_size: NA
v_call: TRBV7-9
cdr3_nt: TGTGCCAGCAGCATAGGTCCGAATCAGCCCCAGCATTTT
cdr3_aa: CASSIGPNQPQHF

cdr3_length: 15
d_call: TRBD2
j_call: TRBJ2-5
clone_size: NA
v_call: TRBV29-1
cdr3_nt: TGCAGCGTTAAGAACCTAGCGGGAGGGGGAGAGACCCAGTACTTC
cdr3_aa: CSVKNLAGGGETQYF

cdr3_length: 13
d_call: NA
j_call: TRBJ1-2
clone_size: NA
v_call: TRBV6-5
cdr3_nt: TGTGCCAGCAGGTTAGGAACGGGCTATGGCTACACCTTC
cdr3_aa: CASRLGTGYGYTF

cdr3_length: 22
d_call: TRBD2
j_call: TRBJ2-2
clone_size: NA
v_call: TRBV13
cdr3_nt: TGTGCCAGCAGCTCCCTCGGACTAGCGGGAGGCACCATAACCATAAACACCGGGGAGCTGTTTTTT
cdr3_aa: CASSSLGLAGGTITINTGELFF

cdr3_length: 15
d_call: TRBD2
j_call: TRBJ2-7
clone_size: NA
v_call: TRBV5-5
cdr3_nt: TGTGCCAGCAGGTCGGGACTAGCGGAAGCATACGAGCAGTACTTC
cdr3_aa: CASRSGLAEAYEQYF

cdr3_length: 13
d_call: NA
j_call: TRBJ1-5
clone_size: NA
v_call: TRBV6-5
cdr3_nt: TGTGCCAGCAAGATAGGGCCCCGGGAGGCCCAGCATTTT
cdr3_aa: CASKIGPREAQHF